In its sample, the clone carrying this TCR delta chain was seen many times. Its cognate antigen is unknown. The TCRdb protein comes from a much larger clone and disagrees with this DNA's translation at residue 25, likely due to a read error; the protein given here is derived from the DNA. The data originate from a study of γδ T cells in repeated Plasmodium falciparum infection. Whole-study context: Over about 640 days, donors received four mosquito-bite P. falciparum NF54 infections. Malian repertoires were sampled cross-sectionally without transmission and longitudinally through febrile malaria.

From germline, CDR1 is TVYSNPD and CDR2 GDNSRS (reference sequence). The CDR3 has 28 amino acids. TCRdb applied CATT to the multiplex PCR reads for clone calling. This sample has around 50,000 delta-chain clones, with approximately 1.5% found just once. Gammadelta T cells were flow-sorted from PBMC into Vgamma9/Vdelta2+ and Vdelta2-negative populations for bulk analysis. The study's findings and limits: Vdelta2-negative gammadelta repertoires, largely Vdelta1+, seemingly showed infection-driven waves of new clonal selection.

The sequenced sample consisted of gamma-delta T cells from blood. The rearrangement joins TRDV3 to TRDJ1; 12 bases fit TRDD3. The receptor's source is a pool of human donors (malaria-infected and uninfected, not separated). The CDR3, as DNA: TGTGCCTTTGGTGGTTCCTCCCCGCTGGGGGATACGGGGAGCGCATGTTTACGGATAGCTACGTACACCGATAGACTCATCTTT. Translating it yields CAFGGSSPLGDTGSACLRIATYTDRLIF.